Presented here are 6 T cell receptor beta chains from one specimen sequenced in a study of T cell clonotyping in hematopoietic cell transplantation. TCRdb's table, derived via immunoSEQ multiplex PCR, lists solely in-frame clones and lacks some. Altogether 35,000 to 50,000 clones are present, 85% being singletons, with the ten largest covering approximately 3%. Regarding time point: recipient sample about 28 days before transplant, after cytoreduction. Sample: peripheral blood mononuclear cells, taken before stem cell transplant. These receptors all come from a man in his fifties or sixties with acute myeloid leukemia. Some clones in this sample may be carry-over from other donors' samples.

This rearrangement joins TRBV7-9 to TRBJ2-2; D unclear. The germline gives CDR1 SEHNR, CDR2 FQNEAQ (reference sequence). This CDR3 contains 15 residues. V lost 2 bases and J 6 bases, leaving 13 bases between the germline ends. CDR3 nucleotide sequence: TGTGCCAGCAGCTTATTGAGTAGTTGGGCCGGGGAGCTGTTTTTT. The encoded protein is CASSLLSSWAGELFF.

V usage is TRBV7-3 and J usage is TRBJ2-2, with D hard to call. This CDR3 region has 14 residues. The V end lost 5 bases, the J end lost 3 bases, and 10 bases lay between the germline ends. Per the germline V gene, CDR1 is SGHTA and CDR2 is FQGTGA. This chain's CDR3 is CASSLQTYTGELFF. CDR3 in DNA: TGTGCCAGCAGCCTACAAACCTACACCGGGGAGCTGTTTTTT.

The rearrangement links TRBV5-1 to TRBJ1-1; D gene unclear. The CDR3 spans 13 residues. The germline V gene encodes CDR1 SGHRS and CDR2 YFSETQ. V was cut by 4 bases and J by 1 base, with 8 bases left in between. This CDR3 reads CASSTSTNTEAFF. The CDR3 DNA reads TGCGCCAGCAGCACCTCTACGAACACTGAAGCTTTCTTT.

This rearrangement joins TRBV2 to TRBJ1-2, with D perhaps TRBD1 (5 bases). V was shortened by 3 bases and J by 4 bases, with 9 bases between the two germline ends. Germline values: CDR1 SNHLY, CDR2 FYNNEI. The CDR3 runs to 13 residues. As DNA, the CDR3 is TGTGCCAGCAGTGAGGGCAGGGCCTATGGCTACACCTTC. Its translation: CASSEGRAYGYTF.

V gene TRBV11-1 combines with J gene TRBJ2-1; 8 bases are shared with TRBD1. The CDR3 has 15 residues. Germline trimming cut 4 bases from V and 5 bases from J; bases unmatched to any gene: 7. Germline V CDR1 and CDR2: SGHAT, FQDESV (reference sequence). The CDR3 DNA sequence: TGTGCCAGCAGCTCGCAGACAGGGGTCCACAATGAGCAGTTCTTC. It encodes CASSSQTGVHNEQFF.

The chain employs TRBV2 and TRBJ1-3; 11 positions agree with TRBD1. CDR3 length equals 16 residues. Germline CDR1 SNHLY, CDR2 FYNNEI. Losses at the gene ends were 5 bases for V and 0 bases for J; bases not matched to a gene: 3. CDR3 residues: CASSSGTGGSGNTIYF. The CDR3 nucleotides read TGTGCCAGCAGTTCCGGGACAGGGGGCTCTGGAAACACCATATATTTT.